A selection of T cell receptor beta chains follows, all from one sample in a study of cytomegalovirus exposure and HLA in healthy donors. Measured with immunoSEQ multiplex PCR; TCRdb has only the in-frame clones, and not every one. The sample yields about 160,000 clones, approximately 81% seen once. The sequenced sample was PBMCs. The origin of the receptors is a male donor in good health and CMV-seronegative. CDR3s include the opening cysteine and the closing phenylalanine or tryptophan. Each record gives: D gene, clone size, V gene, J gene, CDR3 DNA, CDR3 protein. D genes are given only for firm matches. Not every row has a clone size; where given, it reads once, few, many or a size class.

-	-	TRBV28	TRBJ2-5	TGTGCCAGCAGTTTATGGACAGGTCGGGAGACCCAGTACTTC	CASSLWTGRETQYF
TRBD2	-	TRBV19	TRBJ2-7	TGTGCCAGTTCCTTAGCGGGAGGTTCCTACGAGCAGTACTTC	CASSLAGGSYEQYF
-	once	TRBV19	TRBJ2-3	TGTGCCAGTAGTCAAGGTGGGGAGTCAGCAGATACGCAGTATTTT	CASSQGGESADTQYF
-	-	TRBV6-6	TRBJ2-1	TGTGCCAGCAGCTCCCCTGCGGGCGAGCAGTTCTTC	CASSSPAGEQFF
-	-	TRBV14	TRBJ2-5	TGTGCCAGCAGCCACCTCCTCCCGACTACCCAAGAGACCCAGTACTTC	CASSHLLPTTQETQYF
-	-	TRBV7-9	TRBJ1-1	TGTGCCAGCAGCTTAGGGACAGATTCTGAAGCTTTCTTT	CASSLGTDSEAFF
-	once	TRBV2	TRBJ2-6	TGTGCCAGCAGTGAAGCAAGAGGGACTGGGGCCAACGTCCTGACTTTC	CASSEARGTGANVLTF
-	-	TRBV7-8	TRBJ1-5	TGTGCCAGCAGCCCCACTTTGAATCAGCCCCAGCATTTT	CASSPTLNQPQHF
TRBD1	-	TRBV5-4	TRBJ2-5	TGTGCCAGCAGCACAGGACAGGGAGAGACCCAGTACTTC	CASSTGQGETQYF
TRBD2	-	TRBV5-1	TRBJ2-5	TGCGCCAGCAGCTTTAGCGGGAGATCGGAGACCCAGTACTTC	CASSFSGRSETQYF